The subject of this entry is one TCR beta chain. Its cognate antigen is unknown. A junction end diverges from the germline sequence, so it may reflect a read error. The data belong to a study of CD8+CD57+ T cells in acquired aplastic anemia. General observations from the study: Patients and controls turned out to have approximately 29 CD8+ CDR3 sequences in common.

In patients chosen for sequencing, flow cytometry had shown CD8+CD57+ cell expansion. All participating patients were living with severe acquired aplastic anemia. Therapy had not been given to patients before blood sampling. It was genomic DNA that served as the template for profiling TCR beta VDJ and CDR3. From the reads, TCRdb called clonotypes with MiXCR, one entry per CDR3 protein. This table holds more than 250,000 distinct CDR3 sequences, about 80% found once. Germline CDR1 reads SGDLS; CDR2 reads YYNGEE. The CDR3 has 13 residues. This chain joins TRBV9 and TRBJ1-1; D uncertain. Sequencing was performed on sorted CD4+, CD8+, or CD8+CD57+ T cells (not recorded which) from PBMCs. The origin of this receptor is a human donor with aplastic anemia. The CDR3 loop reads CASSARRNTKAFF. The CDR3 bases are TGTGCCAGCAGCGCTAGGAGGAACACTAAAGCTTTCTTT.